The clone carrying this T cell receptor (beta chain) has a handful of counts. The antigen is undetermined. Through template switching, a universal primer site was introduced, and the cDNA contained unique molecular identifiers. TCRdb independently ran MiXCR on the 5' RACE reads; one entry per CDR3 protein. The sample lists around 960,000 distinct CDR3 sequences, approximately 13% seen once, with around 1.6% in the top ten. This CDR3 has 12 residues. Germline V gene lookup returns CDR1 SNHLY and CDR2 FYNNEI. Trimming cost V 8 bases and J 6 bases, with 14 bases left between them. The data originate from a study of identical twins. General study points: Conclusions relied on cross-sectional statistical analysis, not following the same donors.

The same specimen was also included in a second study, on yellow fever vaccine responses in identical twins.

The TCR was taken from a woman aged 18 to 35 in good health. V and J are TRBV2 and TRBJ2-7; D may correspond to TRBD1 or TRBD2 (5 bases each). What was sequenced was PBMCs. This chain's CDR3 is CASLGAGLEQYF. The CDR3 coding sequence is TGTGCCAGCCTCGGGGCGGGTCTCGAGCAGTACTTC.